This T cell receptor (beta chain) was found in a study of blood T cell repertoires in COVID-19. At the level of the study: From the United States, Italy and Spain came samples of acute and convalescent COVID-19.

Method: immunoSEQ multiplex PCR; TCRdb's copy keeps in-frame clones and lacks some. Counted here are under 200,000 clones, around 84% occurring once; the ten biggest clones make up around 5%. This CDR3 has 15 amino acids. The germline gives CDR1 DFQATT, CDR2 SNEGSKA (reference sequence). The ends were cut back, 3 bases at V and 0 bases at J, with 12 bases in the middle. Sequencing used peripheral blood. The V gene is TRBV20-1, the J gene TRBJ1-5, with D unresolved. The clonotype originates from a woman aged 45-65 years with COVID-19, enrolled during active disease. The CDR3 is CSASPSRNSNQPQHF. In nucleotides, the CDR3 is TGCAGTGCTAGTCCTAGCCGGAATAGCAATCAGCCCCAGCATTTT.